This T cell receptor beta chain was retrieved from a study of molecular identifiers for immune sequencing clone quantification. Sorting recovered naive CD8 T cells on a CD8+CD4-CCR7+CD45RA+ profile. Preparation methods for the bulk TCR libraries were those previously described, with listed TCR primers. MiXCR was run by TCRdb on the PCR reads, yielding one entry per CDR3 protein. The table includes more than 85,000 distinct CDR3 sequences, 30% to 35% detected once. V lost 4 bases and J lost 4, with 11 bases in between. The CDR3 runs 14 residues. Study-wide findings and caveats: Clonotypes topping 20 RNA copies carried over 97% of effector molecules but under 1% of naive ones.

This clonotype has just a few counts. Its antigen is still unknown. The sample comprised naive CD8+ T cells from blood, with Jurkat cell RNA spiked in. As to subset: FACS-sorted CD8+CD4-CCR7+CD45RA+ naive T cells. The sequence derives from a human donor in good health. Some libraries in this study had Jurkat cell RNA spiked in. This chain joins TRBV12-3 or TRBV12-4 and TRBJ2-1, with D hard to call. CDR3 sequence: CASSWEGQYNEQFF. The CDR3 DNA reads TGTGCCAGCAGTTGGGAAGGGCAGTACAATGAGCAGTTCTTC.